This T cell receptor (beta chain) comes out of a study of cytotoxic CD8 clonotypes in ibrutinib-treated CLL. Across the study: Response specimens were obtained following a median treatment duration of about twelve months, with a range of 6 to 36.

Extraction of around 2 micrograms of genomic DNA from cryopreserved PBMCs supplied material for TCR beta libraries. A remark on this clone: Its antigen is undetermined.

Per germline, CDR1 SGHVS and CDR2 FNYEAQ. The V end lost 5 bases, the J end lost 1 base, and 11 bases lay between the germline ends. This CDR3 contains 14 residues. Investigators sought sequencing depths of between 1 in 200,000 and 1 in 1 million T cells. Profiling relied on immunoSEQ multiplex PCR, and the TCRdb table lists in-frame clones only, not all of them. This table holds about 130,000 clones, about four fifths found once. Study-level findings and limits: Researchers report that baseline clonality outpaced age-matched healthy donors and tracked circulating CD8+ T-cell counts.

J is TRBJ1-1 and V is TRBV7-6; tentative D call: TRBD1 (6 bases). The sample in question was PBMCs, obtained after 12 months of ibrutinib treatment. The receptor comes from a human donor with chronic lymphocytic leukemia. Here the CDR3 DNA reads TGTGCCAGCAGCCTACAGGGAGGGAACACTGAAGCTTTCTTT. Residues: CASSLQGGNTEAFF.